This T cell receptor beta chain appears in the sequencing data of a study of cytomegalovirus exposure and HLA in healthy donors. The length of the CDR3 is 17 residues. V lost 4 bases to trimming and J lost 8 bases; unmatched junction nucleotides: 17. The germline V gene has CDR1 SGHDT and CDR2 YYEEEE. Notes on this clone: No antigen is known for it.

Study-level results: In a later analysis, compared with equally common non-associated chains, HLA-associated beta chains were more expanded. An analysis that was carried out later associated 15,000 to 20,000 TCR beta sequences with HLA alleles at 0.05 false discovery rate.

13 Jbeta primers and 60 Vbeta primers were used for the PCR. Profiling relied on immunoSEQ multiplex PCR, and the TCRdb table lists in-frame clones only, not all of them. The sample holds 150,000 to 200,000 clones, 75% to 85% seen once. This receptor was taken from a woman in her fifties or sixties in good health and CMV-seronegative. The sequenced material came from PBMCs. The genes are TRBV5-6 and TRBJ1-1; 10 positions agree with TRBD1. As DNA, the CDR3 is TGTGCCAGCAGCCGGGACAGGGGCGGAATTTTGCTGACCGAAGCTTTCTTT. Residues: CASSRDRGGILLTEAFF.